These T cell receptor beta chains were read from a single sample in a study of T-cell memory formation after mild COVID-19. TCRdb analysed the 5' RACE reads with MiXCR anew, one entry per CDR3 protein. The table has some 350,000 distinct CDR3 sequences, 10% to 15% seen once. Material: PBMCs or a T cell subset sorted from them (not recorded which). These receptors came from a young man who had mild COVID-19 (a few samples of this study predate the infection). Cell type and time point are not known. Each CDR3 is given with its conserved first and last residue. D genes are given only for firm matches. Not all rows give a size; the values are once, few, many and, for expanded clones, a class.

d_call,clone_size,v_call,j_call,cdr3_aa,cdr3_nt
.,few,TRBV28,TRBJ2-5,CASSLWTAQETQYF,TGTGCCAGCAGTTTATGGACGGCCCAAGAGACCCAGTACTTC
.,.,TRBV2,TRBJ2-3,CASRDYPGLPYF,TGTGCCAGCAGAGACTACCCGGGACTTCCGTATTTT
TRBD2,.,TRBV4-1,TRBJ2-3,CASSQAVLLAGEDTQYF,TGCGCCAGCAGCCAAGCGGTTTTACTAGCGGGGGAGGATACGCAGTATTTT
.,few,TRBV6-5,TRBJ2-3,CASSYSGHPPADTQYF,TGTGCCAGCAGTTACTCCGGCCACCCTCCGGCGGATACGCAGTATTTT
.,few,TRBV27,TRBJ2-3,CASSPPGVTDTQYF,TGTGCCAGCAGCCCTCCGGGAGTCACAGATACGCAGTATTTT
.,few,TRBV7-2,TRBJ1-4,CASSLEGRNEKLFF,TGTGCCAGCAGCTTAGAGGGGAGAAATGAAAAACTGTTTTTT
.,.,TRBV7-9,TRBJ1-4,CASSLAGPDEKLFF,TGTGCCAGCAGCTTGGCCGGGCCTGATGAAAAACTGTTTTTT
.,.,TRBV12-3/TRBV12-4,TRBJ1-2,CASSLEQGRNYGYTF,TGTGCCAGCAGTTTAGAACAGGGCCGAAACTATGGCTACACCTTC
TRBD2,.,TRBV12-3/TRBV12-4,TRBJ2-2,CASNTLLAGQTGELFF,TGTGCCAGCAATACGCTTCTAGCGGGGCAGACCGGGGAGCTGTTTTTT
TRBD1,many,TRBV27,TRBJ2-3,CASSFGQGWAGGTDTQYF,TGTGCCAGCAGTTTCGGACAGGGTTGGGCGGGCGGCACAGATACGCAGTATTTT
.,many,TRBV4-2,TRBJ2-6,CASSPHTRGITGANVLTF,TGTGCCAGCAGCCCGCATACCCGGGGAATTACTGGGGCCAACGTCCTGACTTTC
.,many,TRBV24-1,TRBJ2-2,CATSDFSRGDTGELFF,TGTGCCACCAGTGATTTTTCTAGGGGAGACACCGGGGAGCTGTTTTTT
.,.,TRBV7-2,TRBJ2-5,CASSHGKETQYF,TGTGCCAGCAGCCATGGGAAGGAGACCCAGTACTTC
.,many,TRBV20-1,TRBJ2-1,CSARGGATRDDWLEQFF,TGCAGTGCTAGAGGGGGGGCTACGCGGGACGATTGGCTTGAGCAGTTCTTC
.,.,TRBV29-1,TRBJ2-1,CSVESFKGGNEQFF,TGCAGCGTTGAAAGTTTTAAGGGCGGGAATGAGCAGTTCTTC
TRBD2,.,TRBV5-1,TRBJ2-1,CASSLWRLAGDNEQFF,TGCGCCAGCAGCTTGTGGCGTTTAGCGGGGGATAATGAGCAGTTCTTC
.,few,TRBV7-2,TRBJ1-2,CASSLYPPRGYTF,TGTGCCAGCAGCTTATATCCCCCGCGGGGCTACACCTTC
.,many,TRBV10-3,TRBJ1-5,CAISLGTVGKPQHF,TGTGCCATCAGTCTCGGGACGGTCGGTAAGCCCCAGCATTTT
.,once,TRBV6-1,TRBJ1-5,CASSELGRNQPQHF,TGTGCCAGCAGTGAATTAGGGAGGAATCAGCCCCAGCATTTT
.,few,TRBV9,TRBJ2-3,CASSVGLPGGSTDTQYF,TGTGCCAGCAGCGTAGGACTACCCGGCGGTAGCACAGATACGCAGTATTTT
.,many,TRBV10-3,TRBJ2-7,CAISIGGMGEQYF,TGTGCCATCAGTATTGGTGGCATGGGGGAGCAGTACTTC
TRBD1,.,TRBV29-1,TRBJ2-1,CSVEIQGEFF,TGCAGCGTTGAAATCCAGGGGGAGTTCTTC
.,.,TRBV5-4,TRBJ2-1,CASSTSNEQFF,TGTGCCAGCAGCACAAGCAATGAGCAGTTCTTC
TRBD2,.,TRBV27,TRBJ2-3,CASSLFGGGVSGTQYF,TGTGCCAGCAGTTTATTTGGCGGGGGGGTATCAGGTACGCAGTATTTT
TRBD1,.,TRBV20-1,TRBJ2-7,CSATGGTYEQYF,TGCAGTGCCACAGGGGGCACCTACGAGCAGTACTTC
.,few,TRBV19,TRBJ2-7,CASSSVMDTSYEQYF,TGTGCCAGTAGTTCGGTTATGGACACCTCCTACGAGCAGTACTTC
.,.,TRBV7-9,TRBJ1-4,CASSLTLGRDNEKLFF,TGTGCCAGCAGCTTAACCCTCGGCAGAGACAATGAAAAACTGTTTTTT
.,many,TRBV12-3/TRBV12-4,TRBJ2-6,CASSSLPGAPGANVLTF,TGTGCCAGCAGTTCGCTACCAGGGGCTCCTGGGGCCAACGTCCTGACTTTC
.,few,TRBV7-2,TRBJ2-5,CASSPMAQTQYF,TGTGCCAGCAGCCCCATGGCCCAGACCCAGTACTTC
.,many,TRBV4-1,TRBJ1-1,CASSPREGGLIEAFF,TGCGCCAGCAGCCCCCGGGAGGGCGGTCTGATTGAAGCTTTCTTT
TRBD1,.,TRBV12-3/TRBV12-4,TRBJ2-7,CASSLWTGPAYEQYF,TGTGCCAGCAGTCTTTGGACAGGGCCAGCCTACGAGCAGTACTTC
.,many,TRBV3-1,TRBJ1-5,CASSPGVNSNQPQHF,TGTGCCAGCAGCCCGGGAGTGAATAGCAATCAGCCCCAGCATTTT
TRBD1,.,TRBV3-1,TRBJ1-2,CASSLMGQGRSGYTF,TGTGCCAGCAGCCTGATGGGACAGGGGAGGTCTGGCTACACCTTC
.,.,TRBV10-3,TRBJ1-5,CAVGQPQHF,TGTGCCGTCGGTCAGCCCCAGCATTTT
TRBD1,.,TRBV27,TRBJ2-1,CASSLQGVNEQFF,TGTGCCAGCAGCTTACAGGGGGTCAATGAGCAGTTCTTC
.,many,TRBV18,TRBJ2-2,CASSFGTSNTGELFF,TGTGCCAGCTCTTTCGGGACATCGAACACCGGGGAGCTGTTTTTT
TRBD1,.,TRBV18,TRBJ1-1,CASSWTGQGSTEAFF,TGTGCCAGCTCATGGACGGGACAGGGGAGCACTGAAGCTTTCTTT
.,many,TRBV9,TRBJ2-1,CASSVAGAGSYNEQFF,TGTGCCAGCAGCGTAGCGGGCGCCGGCTCCTACAATGAGCAGTTCTTC
TRBD1,.,TRBV29-1,TRBJ1-1,CSVLQGLSAFF,TGCAGCGTTCTACAGGGGCTGAGCGCTTTCTTT
.,.,TRBV2,TRBJ1-4,CASLYHPGTNEKLFF,TGTGCCAGCCTCTACCACCCGGGAACTAATGAAAAACTGTTTTTT
TRBD1,.,TRBV19,TRBJ1-1,CASSIYGTGANTEAFF,TGTGCCAGTAGTATCTACGGGACAGGGGCGAACACTGAAGCTTTCTTT
.,few,TRBV12-3/TRBV12-4,TRBJ1-3,CASTTTGYENTIYF,TGTGCCAGCACCACTACAGGGTATGAAAACACCATATATTTT
.,.,TRBV5-1,TRBJ1-1,CASRLSKDTEAFF,TGCGCCAGCAGGTTGTCGAAGGACACTGAAGCTTTCTTT
TRBD1,.,TRBV10-3,TRBJ2-5,CAISGQESQETQYF,TGTGCCATCAGCGGACAGGAGAGCCAAGAGACCCAGTACTTC
.,.,TRBV20-1,TRBJ1-6,CSASRGPLNSPLHF,TGCAGTGCTAGTCGAGGGCCGCTCAATTCACCCCTCCACTTT
.,few,TRBV12-3/TRBV12-4,TRBJ2-1,CASRHTGTWGEQFF,TGTGCCAGCAGACACACCGGGACCTGGGGAGAGCAGTTCTTC
.,few,TRBV7-2,TRBJ2-5,CASSPPSGKTQYF,TGTGCCAGCAGCCCTCCAAGTGGAAAGACCCAGTACTTC
.,.,TRBV7-2,TRBJ1-2,CASSLDLSGYTF,TGTGCCAGCAGCTTAGACCTGAGTGGCTACACCTTC
TRBD1,few,TRBV6-5,TRBJ2-1,CASRIRTGAYNEQFF,TGTGCCAGCAGAATAAGGACAGGGGCCTACAATGAGCAGTTCTTC
TRBD2,.,TRBV20-1,TRBJ2-5,CSAAGERIQETQYF,TGCAGTGCTGCGGGGGAGAGGATTCAAGAGACCCAGTACTTC
TRBD2,.,TRBV12-3/TRBV12-4,TRBJ2-1,CASSPGASGVYNEQFF,TGTGCCAGCAGCCCTGGGGCAAGCGGGGTCTACAATGAGCAGTTCTTC
.,few,TRBV13,TRBJ2-7,CASSVLPGEQYF,TGTGCCAGCAGCGTATTACCCGGCGAGCAGTACTTC
TRBD1,few,TRBV6-5,TRBJ1-1,CASSYSRQGGTEAFF,TGTGCCAGCAGTTACTCGAGACAGGGAGGGACTGAAGCTTTCTTT
TRBD2,.,TRBV4-3,TRBJ2-1,CASSPLAGGIGEQFF,TGCGCCAGCAGCCCCCTAGCGGGGGGCATAGGTGAGCAGTTCTTC
.,.,TRBV4-2,TRBJ2-4,CASSQVVGSTGPKNIQYF,TGTGCCAGCAGCCAAGTGGTGGGAAGCACAGGGCCCAAAAACATTCAGTACTTC